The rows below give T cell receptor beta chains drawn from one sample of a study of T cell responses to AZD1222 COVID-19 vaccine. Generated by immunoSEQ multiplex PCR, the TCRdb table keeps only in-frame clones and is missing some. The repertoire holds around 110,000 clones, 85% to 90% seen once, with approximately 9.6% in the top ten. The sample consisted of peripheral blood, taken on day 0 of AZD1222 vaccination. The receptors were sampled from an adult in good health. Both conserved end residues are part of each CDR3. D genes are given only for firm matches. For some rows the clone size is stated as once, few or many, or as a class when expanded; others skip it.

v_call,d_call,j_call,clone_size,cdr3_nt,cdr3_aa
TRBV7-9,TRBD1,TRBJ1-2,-,TGTGCCAGCAGCCCGTCACAGGGGTCCTCCCTTAACTATGGCTACACCTTC,CASSPSQGSSLNYGYTF
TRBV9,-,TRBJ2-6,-,TGTGCCAGCAGCGCCCACCAAGGGGTCTCTGGGGCCAACGTCCTGACTTTC,CASSAHQGVSGANVLTF
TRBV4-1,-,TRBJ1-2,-,TGCGCCAGCAGCCAAGGAATCGGGGCGGAAACTAACTATGGCTACACCTTC,CASSQGIGAETNYGYTF
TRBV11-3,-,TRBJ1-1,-,TGTGCCAGCAGCGCTGAGGGGAACACTGAAGCTTTCTTT,CASSAEGNTEAFF
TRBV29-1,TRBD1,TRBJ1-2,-,TGCAGCGCCAACGTACAGGGGGATAGCTATGGCTACACCTTC,CSANVQGDSYGYTF
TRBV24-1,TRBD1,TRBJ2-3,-,TGTGCCACCAGTGATGCCGGGACAGGGGGAGCAGATACGCAGTATTTT,CATSDAGTGGADTQYF
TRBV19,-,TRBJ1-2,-,TGTGCCAGTAGCCTTGACCCCGGGCCCTATGGCTACACCTTC,CASSLDPGPYGYTF
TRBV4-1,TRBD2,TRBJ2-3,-,TGCGCCAGCAGCCAGATGGGGCTGGCGGGGGGTCAGGCAGATACGCAGTATTTT,CASSQMGLAGGQADTQYF
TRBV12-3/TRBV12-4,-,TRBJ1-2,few,TGTGCCAGCAGTTTAGGGCAGGCATATGGCTACACCTTC,CASSLGQAYGYTF
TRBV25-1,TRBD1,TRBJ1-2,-,TGTGCCAGCAGTGTCGAGACAGGGGGCGCGGTCTATGGCTACACCTTC,CASSVETGGAVYGYTF
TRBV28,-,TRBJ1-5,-,TGTGCCAGCAGAAGCAATCAGCCCCAGCATTTT,CASRSNQPQHF
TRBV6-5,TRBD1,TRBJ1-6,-,TGTGCCAGCAGTTCGCGGACAGGGTTAAATAATTCACCCCTCCACTTT,CASSSRTGLNNSPLHF
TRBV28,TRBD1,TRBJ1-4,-,TGTGCCAGCAGTTTCGCAGGGACAGGGAATGAAAAACTGTTTTTT,CASSFAGTGNEKLFF
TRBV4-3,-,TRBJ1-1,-,TGCGCCAGCAGCCAAGGGTGGGCAGGGCGAGGGACTGAAGCTTTCTTT,CASSQGWAGRGTEAFF
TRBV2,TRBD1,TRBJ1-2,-,TGTGCCAGCGACAGGGGGCGAATTGGCTACACCTTC,CASDRGRIGYTF
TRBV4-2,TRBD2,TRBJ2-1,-,TGTGCCAGCAGCCAATTCGGGACTAGCGGGAGCGATGAGCAGTTCTTC,CASSQFGTSGSDEQFF
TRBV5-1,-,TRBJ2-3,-,TGCGCCAGCAGCTTAGAGCGGACGTCCACAGATACGCAGTATTTT,CASSLERTSTDTQYF
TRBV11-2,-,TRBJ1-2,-,TGTGCCAGCAGCTTACCCCACAGGGCGGGAGGCTACACCTTC,CASSLPHRAGGYTF
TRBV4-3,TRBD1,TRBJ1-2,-,TGCGCCAGCAGCCAAGCACCGGGACAGGGCGTCTATGGCTACACCTTC,CASSQAPGQGVYGYTF
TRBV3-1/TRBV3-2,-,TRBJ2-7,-,TGTGCCAGCAGCCAAGACGAAAGAGGGATACCCTACGAGCAGTACTTC,CASSQDERGIPYEQYF
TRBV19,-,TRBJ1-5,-,TGTGCCAGTAGTCCCCCTCCCAATCAGCCCCAGCATTTT,CASSPPPNQPQHF
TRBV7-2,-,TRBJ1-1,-,TGTGCCAGCAGCCCTAGTATGGGGGCGTATGAAGCTTTCTTT,CASSPSMGAYEAFF
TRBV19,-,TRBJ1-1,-,TGTGCCAGTAGTATAGTAGTAGCCAGGGGCGCTGAAGCTTTCTTT,CASSIVVARGAEAFF
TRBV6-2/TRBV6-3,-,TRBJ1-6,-,TGTGCCAGCAGTTTTTGGCCAGCGGCCAATTCACCCCTCCACTTT,CASSFWPAANSPLHF
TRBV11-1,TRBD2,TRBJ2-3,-,TGTGCCAGCAGCCCGACTAGCGGGGGAGATACGCAGTATTTT,CASSPTSGGDTQYF
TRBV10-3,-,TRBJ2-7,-,TGTGCCATCAGTGAGGGGGACGAGCAGTACTTC,CAISEGDEQYF
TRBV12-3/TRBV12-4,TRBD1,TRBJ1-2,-,TGTGCCAGCAGGGACAGGGAAGGCTACACCTTC,CASRDREGYTF
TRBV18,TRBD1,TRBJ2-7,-,TGTGCCAGCTCACCACGTAGCCCAGGGGGTGACGAGCAGTACTTC,CASSPRSPGGDEQYF
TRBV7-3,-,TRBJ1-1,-,TGTGCCAGCAGCTTAAGGGCAGCCGAGAACACTGAAGCTTTCTTT,CASSLRAAENTEAFF
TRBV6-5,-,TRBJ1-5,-,TGTGCCAGCAGTTATGGCAGGGATGGACAGCCCCAGCATTTT,CASSYGRDGQPQHF
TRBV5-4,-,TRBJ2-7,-,TGTGCCAGCAGCTTGGGGCAGGTTAACTACGAGCAGTACTTC,CASSLGQVNYEQYF
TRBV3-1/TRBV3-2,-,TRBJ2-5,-,TGTGCCAGCAGCCACGCCCCACTAGAGAGTCGGGAGACCCAGTACTTC,CASSHAPLESRETQYF
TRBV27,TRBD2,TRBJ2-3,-,TGTGCCAGCAGTCCCTCGACTGGAGCGGGAGGTACGCAGTATTTT,CASSPSTGAGGTQYF
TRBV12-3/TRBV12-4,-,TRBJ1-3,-,TGTGCCAGCAGTTCTTTAGCCGGACCTAGCCTATATTTT,CASSSLAGPSLYF
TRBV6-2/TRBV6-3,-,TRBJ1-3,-,TGTGCCAGCAGTTACACACGAGGCTCTGGAAACACCATATATTTT,CASSYTRGSGNTIYF
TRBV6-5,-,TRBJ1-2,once,TGTGCCAGCAGTTACTCGGCGACAGATCCTAACTATGGCTACACCTTC,CASSYSATDPNYGYTF
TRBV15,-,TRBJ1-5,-,TGTGCCACCAGGAAAGGGGAAGGCAATCAGCCCCAGCATTTT,CATRKGEGNQPQHF
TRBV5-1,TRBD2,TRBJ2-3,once,TGCGCCAGCAGCTTGTTAGCGGGGGGCCGGGTAGATACGCAGTATTTT,CASSLLAGGRVDTQYF
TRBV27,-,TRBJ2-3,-,TGTGCCAGCAGTCCCTGGACAGCTAAGAGCACAGATACGCAGTATTTT,CASSPWTAKSTDTQYF
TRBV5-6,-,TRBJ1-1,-,TGTGCCAGCAGCTTGGGACAGATTGAAGCTTTCTTT,CASSLGQIEAFF
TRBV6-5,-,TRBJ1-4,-,TGTGCCAGCAGTTACTCCCCCGGGGCAGCTAATGAAAAACTGTTTTTT,CASSYSPGAANEKLFF
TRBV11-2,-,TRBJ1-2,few,TGTGCCAGCAGCATTGACCGGTCTAACTATGGCTACACCTTC,CASSIDRSNYGYTF
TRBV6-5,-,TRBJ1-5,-,TGTGCCAGCAGTCTTACTAGCAATCAGCCCCAGCATTTT,CASSLTSNQPQHF
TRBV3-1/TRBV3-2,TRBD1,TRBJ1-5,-,TGTGCCAGCAGCTCCGGACAGGCCCCCTATGGCAATCAGCCCCAGCATTTT,CASSSGQAPYGNQPQHF
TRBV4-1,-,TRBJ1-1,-,TGCGCCAGCAGCCAAGATTTGACAGCTAGCATGAACACTGAAGCTTTCTTT,CASSQDLTASMNTEAFF
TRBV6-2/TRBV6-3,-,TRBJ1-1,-,TGTGCCAGCAGTTACGGATTGGACAACACTGAAGCTTTCTTT,CASSYGLDNTEAFF
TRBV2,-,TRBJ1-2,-,TGTGCCAGCAGTGACTACAGGGTCGCTAACTATGGCTACACCTTC,CASSDYRVANYGYTF